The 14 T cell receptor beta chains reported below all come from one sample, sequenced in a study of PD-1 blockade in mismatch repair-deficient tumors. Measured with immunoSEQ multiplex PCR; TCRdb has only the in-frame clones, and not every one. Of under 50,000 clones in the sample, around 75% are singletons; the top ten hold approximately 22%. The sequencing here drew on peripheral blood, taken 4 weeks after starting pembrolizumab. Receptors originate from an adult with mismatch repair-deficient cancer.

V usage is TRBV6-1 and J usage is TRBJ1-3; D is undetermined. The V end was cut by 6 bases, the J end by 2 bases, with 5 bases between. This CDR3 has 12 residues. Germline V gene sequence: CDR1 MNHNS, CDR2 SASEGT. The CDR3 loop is CASRIAGNTIYF. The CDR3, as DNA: TGTGCCAGCAGGATAGCTGGAAACACCATATATTTT.

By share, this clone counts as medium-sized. CDR3 in amino acids: CASSDGIGRGDTQYF. The DNA for the CDR3 is TGCGCCAGCAGCGACGGGATTGGGCGGGGAGATACGCAGTATTTT. V is TRBV10-2 and J is TRBJ2-3; D possibly corresponds to TRBD2 (6 bases). Germline V gene data show CDR1 as WSHSY and CDR2 as SAAADI. V was trimmed by 6 bases and J by 5 bases, leaving 18 bases between them. The CDR3 loop spans 15 amino acids.

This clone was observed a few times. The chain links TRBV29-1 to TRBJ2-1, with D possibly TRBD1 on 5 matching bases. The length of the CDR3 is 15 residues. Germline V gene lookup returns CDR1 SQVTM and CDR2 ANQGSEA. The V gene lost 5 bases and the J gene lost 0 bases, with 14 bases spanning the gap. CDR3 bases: TGCAGCGTTAAACCCGACAGTAGCTCCTACAATGAGCAGTTCTTC. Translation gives CSVKPDSSSYNEQFF.

CDR3 sequence (DNA): TGTGCCAGCAGCTTCTCCCCCAATCAGCCCCAGCATTTT. This sequence encodes CASSFSPNQPQHF. This sequence joins TRBV7-8 and TRBJ1-5; D gene uncertain. V lost 3 bases and J 3 bases, leaving 6 bases between the germline ends. Germline assignment: CDR1 SGHVS and CDR2 FQNEAQ. This CDR3 region has 13 residues.

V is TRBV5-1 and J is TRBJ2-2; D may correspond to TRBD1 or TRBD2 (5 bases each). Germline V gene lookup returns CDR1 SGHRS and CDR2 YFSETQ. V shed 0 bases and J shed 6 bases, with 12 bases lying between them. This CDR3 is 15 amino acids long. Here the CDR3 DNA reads TGCGCCAGCAGCTTGGATACACGGGGACCCGGGGAGCTGTTTTTT. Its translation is CASSLDTRGPGELFF.

The CDR3 protein is CASSYSNAPSGAFF. In DNA, the CDR3 is TGTGCCAGCAGTTACTCGAATGCTCCTTCGGGAGCTTTCTTT. The chain joins TRBV6-5 to TRBJ1-1, with D unresolved. The ends were cut back, 0 bases at V and 10 bases at J, with 15 bases in the middle. The CDR3 is made up of 14 amino acids. The germline CDR1 and CDR2 sequences are MNHEY and SVGAGI.

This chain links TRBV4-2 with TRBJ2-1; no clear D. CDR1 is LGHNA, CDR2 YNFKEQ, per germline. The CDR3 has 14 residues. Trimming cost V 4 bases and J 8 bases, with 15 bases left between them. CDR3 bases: TGTGCCAGCAGCCGCCAGACCGAAGGCGATGAGCAGTTCTTC. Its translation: CASSRQTEGDEQFF.

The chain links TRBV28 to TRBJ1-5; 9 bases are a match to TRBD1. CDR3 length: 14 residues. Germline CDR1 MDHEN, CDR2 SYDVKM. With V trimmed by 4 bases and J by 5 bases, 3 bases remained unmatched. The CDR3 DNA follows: TGTGCCAGCAGTTGGGGGACAGGGCATCAGCCCCAGCATTTT. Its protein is CASSWGTGHQPQHF.

CDR3 DNA: TGTGCCTGGGAACGGGGGCGGGATCAGCCCCAGCATTTT. This codes for CAWERGRDQPQHF. V and J are TRBV30 and TRBJ1-5; the D gene is possibly TRBD1 (6 bases). There are 13 residues in the CDR3. The ends were cut back, 5 bases at V and 5 bases at J, with 13 bases in the middle. CDR1 is GTSNPN and CDR2 is SVGIG in the germline V gene (reference sequence). The complete variable domain, with remaining parts taken from reference TRBV30 and TRBJ1-5, reads SQTIHQWPATLVQPVGSPLSLECTVEGTSNPNLYWYRQAAGRGLQLLFYSVGIGQISSEVPQNLSASRPQDRQFILSSKKLLLSDSGFYLCAWERGRDQPQHFGDGTRLSIL.

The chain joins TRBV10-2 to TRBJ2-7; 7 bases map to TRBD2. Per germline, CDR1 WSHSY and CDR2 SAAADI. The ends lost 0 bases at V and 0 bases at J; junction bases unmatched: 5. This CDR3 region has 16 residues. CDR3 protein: CASSESPSGSSYEQYF. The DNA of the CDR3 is TGCGCCAGCAGTGAGTCACCTAGCGGTAGCTCCTACGAGCAGTACTTC.

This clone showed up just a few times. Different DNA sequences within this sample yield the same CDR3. As DNA, the CDR3 is TGTGCCAGTAGTATAGGGGCGGGAGCGTTCGGGGAGCTGTTTTTT. This translates into CASSIGAGAFGELFF. The chain links TRBV19 to TRBJ2-2, with 7 positions matching TRBD2. Germline V gives CDR1 LNHDA, CDR2 SQIVND (reference sequence). The CDR3 length is 15 residues. After removal of 1 base from V and 7 bases from J, the junction contained 6 bases not matched to a gene.

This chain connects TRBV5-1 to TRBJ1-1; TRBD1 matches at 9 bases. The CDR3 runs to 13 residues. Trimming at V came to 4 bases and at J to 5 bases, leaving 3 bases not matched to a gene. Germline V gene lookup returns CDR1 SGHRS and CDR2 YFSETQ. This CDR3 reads CASSGDRGTEAFF. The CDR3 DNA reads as TGCGCCAGCAGCGGTGACAGGGGGACTGAAGCTTTCTTT.

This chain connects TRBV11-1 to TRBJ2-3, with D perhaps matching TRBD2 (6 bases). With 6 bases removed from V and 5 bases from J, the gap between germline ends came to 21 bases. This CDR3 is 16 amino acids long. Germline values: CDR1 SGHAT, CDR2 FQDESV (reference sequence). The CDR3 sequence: CASRPLSGRGLDTQYF. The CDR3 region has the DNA TGTGCCAGCAGACCATTATCCGGGAGAGGCTTAGATACGCAGTATTTT.

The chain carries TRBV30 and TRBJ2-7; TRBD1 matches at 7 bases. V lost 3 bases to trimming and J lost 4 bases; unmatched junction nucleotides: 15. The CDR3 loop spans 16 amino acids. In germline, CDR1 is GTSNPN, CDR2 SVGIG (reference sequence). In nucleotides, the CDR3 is TGTGCCTGGAGCAATCCCATAGGGACAGCAACTTACGAGCAGTACTTC. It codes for CAWSNPIGTATYEQYF.